The rows below give T cell receptor beta chains drawn from one sample of a study of blood T cell repertoires in COVID-19. TCRdb's copy holds only in-frame clones and misses some; the assay was immunoSEQ multiplex PCR. This sample has 180,000 or so clones, with 70% to 85% found just once. Sequencing was done on a sample of peripheral blood. The source of these receptors is a man in his sixties who had recovered from COVID-19. CDR3s include the opening cysteine and the closing phenylalanine or tryptophan. Each record gives: clone size, D gene, V gene, J gene, CDR3 protein, CDR3 DNA. D genes are given only for firm matches. Not every row has a clone size; where given, it reads once, few, many or a size class.

size: -; D: -; V: TRBV18; J: TRBJ2-1; CDR3: CASSPMRREDNEQFF; DNA: TGTGCCAGCTCACCAATGAGGCGAGAAGACAATGAGCAGTTCTTC
size: -; D: TRBD1; V: TRBV9; J: TRBJ1-4; CDR3: CASDRTGRGEKLFF; DNA: TGTGCCAGCGACCGGACAGGCCGCGGTGAAAAACTGTTTTTT
size: -; D: -; V: TRBV5-8; J: TRBJ1-2; CDR3: CASSFPGYYGYTF; DNA: TGTGCCAGCAGCTTCCCAGGATACTATGGCTACACCTTC
size: -; D: TRBD2; V: TRBV2; J: TRBJ2-2; CDR3: CASSVTSGGLYTGELFF; DNA: TGTGCCAGCAGTGTGACTAGCGGGGGCCTATACACCGGGGAGCTGTTTTTT
size: -; D: TRBD1; V: TRBV4-2; J: TRBJ1-2; CDR3: CASSQSTGGSWVYGYTF; DNA: TGTGCCAGCAGCCAGAGTACAGGGGGCAGTTGGGTCTATGGCTACACCTTC
size: -; D: -; V: TRBV15; J: TRBJ1-2; CDR3: CATSRDPSEGYTF; DNA: TGTGCCACCAGCAGAGACCCCTCCGAGGGCTACACCTTC
size: -; D: TRBD2; V: TRBV5-6; J: TRBJ2-5; CDR3: CASSFGTSGQETQYF; DNA: TGTGCCAGCAGCTTCGGGACTAGCGGCCAAGAGACCCAGTACTTC
size: -; D: TRBD1; V: TRBV10-3; J: TRBJ1-2; CDR3: CAISETDRFGYTF; DNA: TGTGCCATCAGTGAGACGGACAGGTTTGGCTACACCTTC
size: -; D: -; V: TRBV3-1/TRBV3-2; J: TRBJ1-1; CDR3: CASSFVGISENTEAFF; DNA: TGTGCCAGCAGTTTCGTCGGGATTTCAGAGAACACTGAAGCTTTCTTT
size: -; D: -; V: TRBV18; J: TRBJ2-7; CDR3: CASSPPVAGRSNEQYF; DNA: TGTGCCAGCTCACCACCGGTGGCAGGTAGAAGCAACGAGCAGTACTTC
size: -; D: TRBD1; V: TRBV19; J: TRBJ2-7; CDR3: CASSVDRDLSYEQYF; DNA: TGTGCCAGTAGTGTTGACAGGGACCTCTCCTACGAGCAGTACTTC
size: -; D: TRBD1; V: TRBV18; J: TRBJ2-4; CDR3: CASSPPIGGVGIQYF; DNA: TGTGCCAGCTCACCACCTATAGGGGGCGTTGGCATTCAGTACTTC
size: few; D: TRBD2; V: TRBV5-4; J: TRBJ2-5; CDR3: CASSLDVAGGQETQYF; DNA: TGTGCCAGCAGCTTGGACGTAGCGGGGGGGCAAGAGACCCAGTACTTC
size: -; D: TRBD2; V: TRBV2; J: TRBJ2-3; CDR3: CASSRSGGARPDTQYF; DNA: TGTGCCAGCAGTCGGTCGGGGGGGGCTCGCCCAGATACGCAGTATTTT
size: -; D: -; V: TRBV27; J: TRBJ1-1; CDR3: CASSARMNTEAFF; DNA: TGTGCCAGCAGTGCGCGGATGAACACTGAAGCTTTCTTT
size: -; D: TRBD2; V: TRBV9; J: TRBJ2-3; CDR3: CASSSSGGLDTQYF; DNA: TGTGCCAGCAGCTCTAGCGGGGGGTTAGATACGCAGTATTTT
size: -; D: -; V: TRBV5-1; J: TRBJ1-1; CDR3: CASSLLRQEGMNTEAFF; DNA: TGCGCCAGCAGCTTGCTTCGACAGGAAGGCATGAACACTGAAGCTTTCTTT
size: -; D: -; V: TRBV5-1; J: TRBJ2-3; CDR3: CASSLGNRNTDTQYF; DNA: TGCGCCAGCAGCTTGGGGAACAGAAACACAGATACGCAGTATTTT
size: -; D: -; V: TRBV29-1; J: TRBJ2-7; CDR3: CSVLKLIGVSYEQYF; DNA: TGCAGCGTTCTCAAACTAATAGGGGTCTCCTACGAGCAGTACTTC
size: many; D: TRBD2; V: TRBV19; J: TRBJ2-1; CDR3: CASRSRTSGERNEQFF; DNA: TGTGCCAGTAGATCTCGGACTAGCGGGGAGAGGAATGAGCAGTTCTTC
size: few; D: -; V: TRBV30; J: TRBJ2-5; CDR3: CASAAGANQETQYF; DNA: TGTGCCTCCGCGGCGGGGGCAAATCAAGAGACCCAGTACTTC
size: once; D: -; V: TRBV18; J: TRBJ1-5; CDR3: CASSPGAQGQPQHF; DNA: TGTGCCAGCTCACCAGGGGCTCAGGGTCAGCCCCAGCATTTT
size: -; D: TRBD1; V: TRBV6-2/TRBV6-3; J: TRBJ1-6; CDR3: CASSFTAGQGNPSPLHF; DNA: TGTGCCAGCAGCTTTACCGCGGGACAGGGAAATCCTTCACCCCTCCACTTT
size: -; D: TRBD1; V: TRBV18; J: TRBJ2-1; CDR3: CASSQTGTGGVNEQFF; DNA: TGTGCCAGCTCGCAAACCGGGACAGGGGGCGTCAATGAGCAGTTCTTC
size: -; D: -; V: TRBV7-9; J: TRBJ2-7; CDR3: CASSLRGGPSSYEQYF; DNA: TGTGCCAGCAGCTTAAGAGGGGGTCCGAGCTCCTACGAGCAGTACTTC
size: once; D: TRBD1; V: TRBV24-1; J: TRBJ2-1; CDR3: CATSDHTPGTGRNEQFF; DNA: TGTGCCACCAGTGATCACACTCCCGGGACAGGGAGGAATGAGCAGTTCTTC
size: -; D: -; V: TRBV5-1; J: TRBJ2-5; CDR3: CASSQVPNTGFQETQYF; DNA: TGCGCCAGCAGCCAAGTCCCCAACACAGGGTTCCAAGAGACCCAGTACTTC
size: few; D: TRBD1; V: TRBV6-5; J: TRBJ2-7; CDR3: CASAAGTGFDEQYF; DNA: TGTGCCAGCGCCGCCGGGACAGGCTTCGACGAGCAGTACTTC
size: -; D: TRBD1; V: TRBV5-4; J: TRBJ1-2; CDR3: CASSLYDRARGGYTF; DNA: TGTGCCAGCAGCTTGTACGACAGGGCTCGGGGTGGCTACACCTTC
size: -; D: -; V: TRBV7-9; J: TRBJ1-2; CDR3: CASSSFRVSNYGYTF; DNA: TGTGCCAGCAGCTCGTTCAGGGTTTCAAACTATGGCTACACCTTC
size: -; D: TRBD1; V: TRBV5-1; J: TRBJ1-3; CDR3: CASRRVTGAGNTIYF; DNA: TGCGCCAGCAGGAGGGTGACAGGGGCTGGAAACACCATATATTTT
size: -; D: TRBD2; V: TRBV7-2; J: TRBJ2-1; CDR3: CASSLAGGGNNEQFF; DNA: TGTGCCAGCAGCCTAGCGGGGGGAGGGAACAATGAGCAGTTCTTC
size: -; D: -; V: TRBV7-7; J: TRBJ2-7; CDR3: CASSRGTGREQYF; DNA: TGTGCTAGCAGCCGAGGGACTGGACGAGAGCAGTACTTC
size: -; D: -; V: TRBV11-3; J: TRBJ1-4; CDR3: CASSTYREPNEKLFF; DNA: TGTGCCAGCAGCACCTACAGGGAGCCTAATGAAAAACTGTTTTTT
size: -; D: -; V: TRBV5-1; J: TRBJ1-1; CDR3: CASSSQGNTEAFF; DNA: TGCGCCAGCAGCTCGCAGGGGAACACTGAAGCTTTCTTT
size: -; D: -; V: TRBV19; J: TRBJ1-2; CDR3: CASSPQGGSINYGYTF; DNA: TGTGCCAGTTCCCCCCAGGGAGGCTCGATCAACTATGGCTACACCTTC
size: -; D: -; V: TRBV19; J: TRBJ2-1; CDR3: CASSEQGYNHNEQFF; DNA: TGTGCCAGTAGTGAGCAGGGTTATAATCACAATGAGCAGTTCTTC
size: -; D: -; V: TRBV3-1/TRBV3-2; J: TRBJ2-7; CDR3: CASSQRRLNKYEQYF; DNA: TGTGCCAGCAGCCAAAGGAGGTTGAACAAATACGAGCAGTACTTC
size: -; D: TRBD1; V: TRBV11-1; J: TRBJ1-6; CDR3: CASSEGQLNSPLHF; DNA: TGTGCCAGCAGCGAGGGACAGTTAAATTCACCCCTCCACTTT
size: -; D: -; V: TRBV12-3/TRBV12-4; J: TRBJ1-6; CDR3: CASSLARSPSHF; DNA: TGTGCCAGCAGTTTAGCGCGGTCTCCCTCCCACTTT
size: -; D: -; V: TRBV5-4; J: TRBJ2-7; CDR3: CASSSGTYEQYF; DNA: TGTGCCAGCAGCTCAGGGACCTACGAGCAGTACTTC
size: -; D: TRBD1; V: TRBV30; J: TRBJ1-2; CDR3: CAWDREYYGYTF; DNA: TGTGCCTGGGACAGGGAATACTATGGCTACACCTTC
size: -; D: TRBD2; V: TRBV11-2; J: TRBJ2-5; CDR3: CASSLDGREETQYF; DNA: TGTGCCAGCAGCTTAGACGGGAGGGAGGAGACCCAGTACTTC
size: -; D: -; V: TRBV7-9; J: TRBJ2-1; CDR3: CASSHPITNEQFF; DNA: TGTGCCAGCAGCCACCCGATCACAAATGAGCAGTTCTTC
size: -; D: -; V: TRBV11-3; J: TRBJ1-4; CDR3: CASSLDTRGTNEKLFF; DNA: TGTGCCAGCAGCTTAGATACCAGGGGAACTAATGAAAAACTGTTTTTT
size: -; D: -; V: TRBV7-9; J: TRBJ1-2; CDR3: CASSSIGENYGYTF; DNA: TGTGCCAGCAGCTCTATCGGGGAAAACTATGGCTACACCTTC
size: -; D: -; V: TRBV19; J: TRBJ2-1; CDR3: CASSLSRGGTYNEQFF; DNA: TGTGCCAGTAGTCTCTCCCGCGGGGGCACCTACAATGAGCAGTTCTTC
size: -; D: -; V: TRBV13; J: TRBJ2-1; CDR3: CASSLGDRGGYNEQFF; DNA: TGTGCCAGCAGCTTAGGCGACAGAGGCGGTTACAATGAGCAGTTCTTC
size: -; D: TRBD2; V: TRBV4-2; J: TRBJ2-5; CDR3: CASSLRLADQETQYF; DNA: TGTGCCAGCAGCCTGCGGCTAGCGGACCAAGAGACCCAGTACTTC
size: -; D: TRBD1; V: TRBV5-4; J: TRBJ2-5; CDR3: CASSFGAGGQETQYF; DNA: TGTGCCAGCAGCTTTGGGGCAGGGGGACAAGAGACCCAGTACTTC
size: -; D: TRBD1; V: TRBV5-6; J: TRBJ1-2; CDR3: CASSLQDRDYGYTF; DNA: TGTGCCAGCAGCTTACAGGACAGGGACTATGGCTACACCTTC
size: -; D: -; V: TRBV11-2; J: TRBJ2-7; CDR3: CASSPGVRGTGEQYF; DNA: TGTGCCAGCAGCCCGGGGGTCCGGGGGACGGGAGAGCAGTACTTC
size: -; D: -; V: TRBV5-6; J: TRBJ1-4; CDR3: CASSLLATNEKLFF; DNA: TGTGCCAGCAGCTTGCTTGCAACTAATGAAAAACTGTTTTTT